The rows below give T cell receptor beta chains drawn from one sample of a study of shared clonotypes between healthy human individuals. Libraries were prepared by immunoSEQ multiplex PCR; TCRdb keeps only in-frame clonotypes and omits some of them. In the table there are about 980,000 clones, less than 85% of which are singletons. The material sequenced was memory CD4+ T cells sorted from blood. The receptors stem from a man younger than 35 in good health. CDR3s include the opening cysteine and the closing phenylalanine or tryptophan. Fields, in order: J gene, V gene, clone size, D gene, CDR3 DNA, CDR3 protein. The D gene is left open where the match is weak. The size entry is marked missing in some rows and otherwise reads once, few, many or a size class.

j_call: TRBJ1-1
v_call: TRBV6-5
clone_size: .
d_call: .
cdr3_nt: TGTGCCAGCAGTTCCCGTATGTCCCGGGGGAACACTGAAGCTTTCTTT
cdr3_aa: CASSSRMSRGNTEAFF

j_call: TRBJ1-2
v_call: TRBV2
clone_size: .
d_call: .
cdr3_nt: TGTGCCAGCAGACTAGGATCTAACTATGGCTACACCTTC
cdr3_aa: CASRLGSNYGYTF

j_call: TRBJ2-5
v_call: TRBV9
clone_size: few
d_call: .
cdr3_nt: TGTGCCAGCAGCCCGGGGAACGGAGGCAAGGGAGAGACCCAGTACTTC
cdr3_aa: CASSPGNGGKGETQYF

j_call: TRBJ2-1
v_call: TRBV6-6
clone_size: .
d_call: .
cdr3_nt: TGTGCCAGCAGTTACGGTGGCAGGGAGAACAATGAGCAGTTCTTC
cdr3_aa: CASSYGGRENNEQFF

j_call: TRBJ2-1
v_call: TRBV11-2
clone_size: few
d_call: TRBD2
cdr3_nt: TGTGCCAGCAGCTTTGGGCTAGCGGGGTGGGATGAGCAGTTCTTC
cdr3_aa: CASSFGLAGWDEQFF

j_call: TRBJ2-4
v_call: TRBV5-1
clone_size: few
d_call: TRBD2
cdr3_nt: TGCGCCAGCAGCTTAGGAGCGGGGGTAGCCAAAAACATTCAGTACTTC
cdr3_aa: CASSLGAGVAKNIQYF

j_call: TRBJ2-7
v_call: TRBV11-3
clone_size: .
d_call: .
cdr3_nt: TGTGCCAGCAGCGATAGTGTTGGGGAGCAGTACTTC
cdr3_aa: CASSDSVGEQYF

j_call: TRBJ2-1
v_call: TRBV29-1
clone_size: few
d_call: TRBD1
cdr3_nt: TGCAGCGCCGACACAGGGGCCTACAATGAGCAGTTCTTC
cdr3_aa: CSADTGAYNEQFF

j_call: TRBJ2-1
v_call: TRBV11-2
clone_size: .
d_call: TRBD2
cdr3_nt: TGTGCCAGCAGCCTGAGCGGGAGGGCCTTCGATGAGCAGTTCTTC
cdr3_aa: CASSLSGRAFDEQFF

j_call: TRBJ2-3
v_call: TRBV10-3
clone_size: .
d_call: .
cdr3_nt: TGTGCCATCAGTGAGGACCCCACAGATACGCAGTATTTT
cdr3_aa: CAISEDPTDTQYF

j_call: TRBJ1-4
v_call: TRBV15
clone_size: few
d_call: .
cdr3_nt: TGTGCCACCAGCAGAGATCCGGGGGAAAAACTGTTTTTT
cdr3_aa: CATSRDPGEKLFF

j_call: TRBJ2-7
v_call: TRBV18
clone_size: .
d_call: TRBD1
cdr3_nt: TGTGCCAGCTCGTCCTTTTGGGGACAGGGGTCCTACGAGCAGTACTTC
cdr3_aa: CASSSFWGQGSYEQYF

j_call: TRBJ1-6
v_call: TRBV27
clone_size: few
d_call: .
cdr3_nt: TGTGCCAGCGGGGGCGTTCCTTGGAATTCACCCCTCCACTTT
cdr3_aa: CASGGVPWNSPLHF

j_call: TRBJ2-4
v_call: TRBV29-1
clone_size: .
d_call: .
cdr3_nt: TGCAGCGTCGCGGACATCCAACTAGCCAAAAACATTCAGTACTTC
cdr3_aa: CSVADIQLAKNIQYF

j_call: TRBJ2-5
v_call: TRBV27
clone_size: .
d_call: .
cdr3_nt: TGTGCCAGCAGTCTGGACTGGATGCGACAAGAGACCCAGTACTTC
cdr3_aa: CASSLDWMRQETQYF

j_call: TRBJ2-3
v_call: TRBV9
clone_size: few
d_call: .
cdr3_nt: TGTGCCTCCAGTGGTACGCAGTATTTT
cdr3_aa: CASSGTQYF

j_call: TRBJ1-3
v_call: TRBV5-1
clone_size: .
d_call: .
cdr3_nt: TGCGCCAGCAGCTTGGGACATACCTCTGGAAACACCATATATTTT
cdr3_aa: CASSLGHTSGNTIYF

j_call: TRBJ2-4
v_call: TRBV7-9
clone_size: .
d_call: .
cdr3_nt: TGTGCCAGCAGCTCCGAAAACGGAATTCAGTACTTC
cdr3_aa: CASSSENGIQYF

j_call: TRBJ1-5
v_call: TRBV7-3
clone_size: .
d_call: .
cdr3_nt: TGTGCCAGCAGCCTGACGGGAAATCAGCCCCAGCATTTT
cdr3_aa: CASSLTGNQPQHF

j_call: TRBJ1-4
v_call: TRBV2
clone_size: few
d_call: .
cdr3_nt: TGTGCCAGCACCGGGGAGGGCGGGAAACTGTTTTTT
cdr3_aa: CASTGEGGKLFF

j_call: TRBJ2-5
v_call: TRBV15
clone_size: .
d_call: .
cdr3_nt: TGTGCCACCAGCAGCGGGCTGGCCAAGCAAGAGACCCAGTACTTC
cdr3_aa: CATSSGLAKQETQYF

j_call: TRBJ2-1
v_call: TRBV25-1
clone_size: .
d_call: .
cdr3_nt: TGTGCCAGCAGGGAGAGCAGGGCCCTCTACAATGAGCAGTTCTTC
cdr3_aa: CASRESRALYNEQFF

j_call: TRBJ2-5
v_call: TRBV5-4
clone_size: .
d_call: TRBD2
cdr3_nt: TGTGCCAGCAGCTTGGGGAGGTCGGGACTAGCGGGAGAAGAGACCCAGTACTTC
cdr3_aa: CASSLGRSGLAGEETQYF

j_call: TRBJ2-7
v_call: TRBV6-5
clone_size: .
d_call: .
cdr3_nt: TGTGCCAGCAGCCCACCACAAGGCCACGAGCAGTACTTC
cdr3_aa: CASSPPQGHEQYF

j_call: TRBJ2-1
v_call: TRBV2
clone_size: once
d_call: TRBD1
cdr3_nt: TGTGCCAGCAGGTCACAGGGGGCGAGCTTCGAGCAGTTCTTC
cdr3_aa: CASRSQGASFEQFF

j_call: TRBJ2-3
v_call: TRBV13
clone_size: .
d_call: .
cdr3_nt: TGTGCCAGCAGCTCATCGTCATTAGGGAGCACAGATACGCAGTATTTT
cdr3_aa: CASSSSSLGSTDTQYF

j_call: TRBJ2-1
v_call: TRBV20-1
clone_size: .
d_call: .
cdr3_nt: TGCAGTGCCAGACTAGTTAATGAGCAGTTCTTC
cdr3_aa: CSARLVNEQFF

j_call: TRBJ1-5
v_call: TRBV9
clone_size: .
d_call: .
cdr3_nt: TGTGCCAGCAGCGTAGGGTATAATCAGCCCCAGCATTTT
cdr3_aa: CASSVGYNQPQHF

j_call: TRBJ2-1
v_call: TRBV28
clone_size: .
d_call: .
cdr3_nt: TGTGCCAGCAGTTTCCCCAGGGGGGTCGTGCAGTTCTTC
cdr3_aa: CASSFPRGVVQFF

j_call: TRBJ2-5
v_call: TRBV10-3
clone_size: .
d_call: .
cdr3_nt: TGTGCCATCGGAAGGATCCAAGAGACCCAGTACTTC
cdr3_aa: CAIGRIQETQYF

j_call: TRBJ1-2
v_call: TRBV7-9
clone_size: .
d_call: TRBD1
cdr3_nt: TGTGCCAGCAGCTACTGGGACAGACCGAACTATGGCTACACCTTC
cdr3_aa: CASSYWDRPNYGYTF

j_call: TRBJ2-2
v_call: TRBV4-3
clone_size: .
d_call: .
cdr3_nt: TGCGCCAGCAGCCAAGATACGGGCAGAAGGAAAACCGGGGAGCTGTTTTTT
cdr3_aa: CASSQDTGRRKTGELFF

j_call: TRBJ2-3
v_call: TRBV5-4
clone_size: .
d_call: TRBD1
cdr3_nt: TGTGCCAGCAGCTTGAGGGACAGGGGCGCGGCAGATACGCAGTATTTT
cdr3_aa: CASSLRDRGAADTQYF

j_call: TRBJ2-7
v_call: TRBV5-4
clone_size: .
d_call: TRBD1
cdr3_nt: TGTGCCAGCAGCGTTGACAGGGTCGGAAACGAGCAGTACTTC
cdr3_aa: CASSVDRVGNEQYF

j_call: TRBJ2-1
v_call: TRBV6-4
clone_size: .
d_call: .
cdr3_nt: TGTGCCAGCAGTTCCTTCACAGGGAATGAGCAGTTCTTC
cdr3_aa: CASSSFTGNEQFF

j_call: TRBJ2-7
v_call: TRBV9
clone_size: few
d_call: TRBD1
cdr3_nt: TGTGCCAGCAGCCCGAACCCGGACAGGGGGTACGAGCAGTACTTC
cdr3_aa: CASSPNPDRGYEQYF

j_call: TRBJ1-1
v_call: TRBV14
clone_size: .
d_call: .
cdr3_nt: TGTGCCAGCAGCCCACAGGAGAACACTGAAGCTTTCTTT
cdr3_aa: CASSPQENTEAFF

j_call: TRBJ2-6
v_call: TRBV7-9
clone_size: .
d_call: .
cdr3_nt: TGTGCCAGCAGCCGTCGGACCACAGAGCCTGGGGCCAACGTCCTGACTTTC
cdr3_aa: CASSRRTTEPGANVLTF

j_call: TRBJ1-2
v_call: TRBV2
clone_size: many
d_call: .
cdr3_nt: TGTGCCAGCAGCCAACGGGAATATGGCTACACCTTC
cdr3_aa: CASSQREYGYTF

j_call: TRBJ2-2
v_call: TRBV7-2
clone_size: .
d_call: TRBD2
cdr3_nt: TGTGCCAGCAGCAGTACCGGGACTACTAACACCGGGGAGCTGTTTTTT
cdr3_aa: CASSSTGTTNTGELFF

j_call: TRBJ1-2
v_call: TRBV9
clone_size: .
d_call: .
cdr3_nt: TGTGCCAGCAGCGTGAACCAGGGGCTCGGTGGCTACACCTTC
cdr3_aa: CASSVNQGLGGYTF

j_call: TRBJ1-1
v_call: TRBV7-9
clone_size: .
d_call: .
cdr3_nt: TGTGCCAGCAGCTTAAGCCAAAACAGGAACGCTGAAGCTTTCTTT
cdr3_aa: CASSLSQNRNAEAFF

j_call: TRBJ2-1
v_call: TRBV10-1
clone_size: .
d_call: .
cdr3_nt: TGCGCCAGCAGTGCCGGCTACAGCTCCTACAATGAGCAGTTCTTC
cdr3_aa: CASSAGYSSYNEQFF

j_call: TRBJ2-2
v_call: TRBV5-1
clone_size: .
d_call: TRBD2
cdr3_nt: TGCGCCAGCAGCCTCTCGACTAGCCTTTCGAACACCGGGGAGCTGTTTTTT
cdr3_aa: CASSLSTSLSNTGELFF

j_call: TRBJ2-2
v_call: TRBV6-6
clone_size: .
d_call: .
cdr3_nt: TGTGCCAGCAGTCGACAGGGGGAGCTGTTTTTT
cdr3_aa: CASSRQGELFF

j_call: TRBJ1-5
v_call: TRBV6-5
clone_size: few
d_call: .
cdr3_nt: TGTGCCAGCAGCCGTGGACAGAGAGATCAGCCCCAGCATTTT
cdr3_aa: CASSRGQRDQPQHF

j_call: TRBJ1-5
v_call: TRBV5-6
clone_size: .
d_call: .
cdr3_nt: TGTGCCAGCAGTCGTAGCAATCAGCCCCAGCATTTT
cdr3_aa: CASSRSNQPQHF

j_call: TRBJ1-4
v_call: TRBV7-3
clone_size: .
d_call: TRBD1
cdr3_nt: TGTGCCAGCAGCCTGGGACAGGTGTTTGAAAAACTGTTTTTT
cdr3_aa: CASSLGQVFEKLFF

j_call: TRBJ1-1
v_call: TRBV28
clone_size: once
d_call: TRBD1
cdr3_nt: TGTGCCAGCAGTCCCGGGGACAGAACGAACACTGAAGCTTTCTTT
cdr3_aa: CASSPGDRTNTEAFF

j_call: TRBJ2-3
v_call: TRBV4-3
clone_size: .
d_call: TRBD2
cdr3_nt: TGCGCCAGCAGCCAAGATGGCCGCGGGGGAGTAGGGGATACGCAGTATTTT
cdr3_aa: CASSQDGRGGVGDTQYF

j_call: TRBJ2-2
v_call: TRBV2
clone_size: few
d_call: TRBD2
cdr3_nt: TGTGCCAGCAGTGACTGGGGCCGCGGGGGAACCGGGGAGCTGTTTTTT
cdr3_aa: CASSDWGRGGTGELFF

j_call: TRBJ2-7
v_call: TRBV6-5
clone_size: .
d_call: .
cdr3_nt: TGTGCCAGCAGTTACAGGGGTGGCCCCTACGAGCAGTACTTC
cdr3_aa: CASSYRGGPYEQYF

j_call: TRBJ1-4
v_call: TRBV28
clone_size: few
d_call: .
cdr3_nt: TGTGCCAGCAGGGATACAGGGAGCGCGCTGTTTTTT
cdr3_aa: CASRDTGSALFF

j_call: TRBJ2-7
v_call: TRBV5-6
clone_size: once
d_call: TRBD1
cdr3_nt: TGTGCCAGCCGTCCGGGACAGGGCTACGAGCAGTACTTC
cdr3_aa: CASRPGQGYEQYF

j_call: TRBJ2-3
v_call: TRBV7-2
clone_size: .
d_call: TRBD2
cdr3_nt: TGTGCCAGCAGCCGGACCCTGCGCGGGACTACCACAGATACGCAGTATTTT
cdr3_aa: CASSRTLRGTTTDTQYF

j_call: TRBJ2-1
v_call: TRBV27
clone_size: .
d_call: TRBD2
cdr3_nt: TGTGCCAGCAGTTTGGGAAGCGGGAGGGCCCTCGGCAATGAGCAGTTCTTC
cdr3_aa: CASSLGSGRALGNEQFF

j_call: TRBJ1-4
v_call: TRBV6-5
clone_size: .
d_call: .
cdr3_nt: TGTGCCAGCAGTTACCATCAGACAACTAATGAAAAACTGTTTTTT
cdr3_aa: CASSYHQTTNEKLFF